The 15 T cell receptor beta chains reported below all come from one sample, sequenced in a study of human T cells and chemical hapten exposure. MiXCR, applied by TCRdb to the RACE reads, yields one record per CDR3 protein. There are some 350,000 distinct CDR3 sequences in the sample; around 6.9% occur only once, and less than 10% lies in the top ten. As to time point: patch test 1, 2 weeks after DPC sensitization. Treatment of the sample: therapeutic diphenylcyclopropenone sensitization with weekly scalp DPC. The material was whole blood, obtained in connection with sensitization to the hapten diphenylcyclopropenone (DPC). The source is a woman in her late teens or twenties with alopecia areata. Some clones in this sample may be carry-over from other donors' samples.

This clonotype has a count of ten or more. The junction does not match germline at one end; this may be a read error. The V and J genes are TRBV12-3 or TRBV12-4 and TRBJ2-1, with 7 bases that match TRBD2. The CDR3 is 13 amino acids. The CDR3 spells CASSLGRGYEQFF. CDR3 in DNA: TGTGCCAGCAGCTTAGGGAGGGGTTATGAGCAGTTCTTC.

This clonotype was observed many times. J is TRBJ2-7 and V is TRBV6-1; the D is unclear. Germline assignment: CDR1 MNHNS and CDR2 SASEGT. The V end was cut by 2 bases, the J end by 9 bases, with 8 bases between. This CDR3 comprises 11 residues. Here the CDR3 reads CASSEFLGQYF. CDR3 sequence (DNA): TGTGCCAGCAGTGAATTCCTGGGGCAGTACTTC.

This clonotype has ten or more counts. The chain carries TRBV19 and TRBJ2-1, with D unclear. This CDR3 region has 17 residues. V lost 5 bases, J lost 1 base, and 18 bases lay in between. Germline CDR1 reads LNHDA; CDR2 reads SQIVND (reference sequence). CDR3 sequence (DNA): TGTGCCAGTAGTCCGACCCTAGAGTCCGTATCCTACAATGAGCAGTTCTTC. This sequence encodes CASSPTLESVSYNEQFF.

The table lists this clonotype with many counts. V gene TRBV28 combines with J gene TRBJ1-6, with D perhaps TRBD1 (6 bases). Germline V CDR1 and CDR2: MDHEN, SYDVKM. The CDR3 sequence is 15 residues long. Trimming took 6 bases from V and 5 from J, leaving 14 bases between them. The CDR3 DNA is TGTGCCAGCAGCTTCCTGGGGGCCGATAATTCACCCCTCCACTTT. Its protein is CASSFLGADNSPLHF.

V and J are TRBV12-3 or TRBV12-4 and TRBJ1-2, with D perhaps TRBD1 (6 bases). The V gene lost 2 bases and the J gene lost 7 bases, with 20 bases spanning the gap. This CDR3 is 16 amino acids long. The chain's CDR3 is CASSLWRGGFSAGYTF. The CDR3 bases are TGTGCCAGCAGTTTATGGAGGGGGGGCTTTTCTGCTGGCTACACCTTC.

The CDR3 coding sequence is TGTGCCAGCAGTGTCGAGGGGTACTACGAGCAGTACTTC. Its protein is CASSVEGYYEQYF. V usage is TRBV2 and J usage is TRBJ2-7; D possibly uses TRBD1 or TRBD2 (5 bases each). With 4 bases removed from V and 3 bases from J, the gap between germline ends came to 10 bases. This CDR3 is built from 13 residues. Germline values: CDR1 SNHLY, CDR2 FYNNEI.

This clonotype was detected only a few times. The CDR3 DNA follows: TGTGCCAGCAGCGTGAGCCTCTCTTCTGGGAGAGGGGCGCAGTATTTT. Encoded protein: CASSVSLSSGRGAQYF. The J gene is TRBJ2-3, the V gene TRBV9, with D tentatively TRBD1 or TRBD2 (5 bases each). CDR1 and CDR2 (germline): SGDLS, YYNGEE. The CDR3 has 16 amino acids. V lost 2 bases and J lost 10, with 23 bases in between.

Ten or more counts support this clonotype. This chain joins TRBV7-3 and TRBJ2-2; 13 bases match TRBD2. The CDR3 totals 15 residues. CDR1 is SGHTA, CDR2 FQGTGA, per germline. Trimming removed 10 bases from V and 5 bases from J; junction bases left unmatched: 7. The CDR3 spells CAIRTGLAGTGELFF. The CDR3 coding sequence is TGTGCCATCAGGACGGGACTAGCGGGGACCGGGGAGCTGTTTTTT.

This clonotype was counted a few times. The CDR3, as DNA: TGCGCCAGCAGCCAGACCATTAACCTAGCGGGGCACACAGATACGCAGTATTTT. It codes for CASSQTINLAGHTDTQYF. J is TRBJ2-3 and V is TRBV4-1, with TRBD2 matching 9 bases. The CDR3 sequence is 18 residues long. The germline V gene encodes CDR1 MGHRA and CDR2 YSYEKL. The V segment lost 3 bases and the J segment 2 bases; nucleotides outside the gene matches: 12.

The rearrangement links TRBV28 to TRBJ1-1; 8 bases map to TRBD1. The germline gives CDR1 MDHEN, CDR2 SYDVKM. The CDR3 is 15 amino acids. V gave up 4 bases and J gave up 5 bases; unmatched junction bases: 9. CDR3 nucleotide sequence: TGTGCCAGCAGTTCCCCTCGGACAGGGAGAACTGAAGCTTTCTTT. Amino acids: CASSSPRTGRTEAFF.

This chain joins TRBV6-6 and TRBJ1-2; maybe TRBD1 (6 bases). Trimming took 0 bases from V and 8 from J, leaving 16 bases between them. The CDR3 has 15 amino acids. The germline V gene encodes CDR1 MNHNY and CDR2 SVGAGI (reference sequence). CDR3 sequence reads: CASSYSTGTNSGYTF. CDR3 in DNA: TGTGCCAGCAGTTACTCAACCGGGACAAATTCCGGCTACACCTTC.

The chain links TRBV2 to TRBJ1-1, with TRBD1 as a possible D gene (6 bases). V shed 3 bases and J shed 11 bases, with 10 bases lying between them. This CDR3 is built from 11 residues. The germline gives CDR1 SNHLY, CDR2 FYNNEI. CDR3 loop: CASSEGAVAFF. For the CDR3, the DNA is TGTGCCAGCAGTGAGGGGGCCGTTGCTTTCTTT.

In its sample, this clonotype was seen many times. The chain combines TRBV7-2 with TRBJ2-3, with no clear D. The CDR3 sequence is 13 residues long. The germline V and J ends were trimmed by 6 bases and 4 bases, with 11 bases remaining between them. The germline V gene has CDR1 SGHTA and CDR2 FQGNSA. The CDR3 DNA follows: TGTGCCAGCAGTTACCGAGTGTCAGATACGCAGTATTTT. This codes for CASSYRVSDTQYF.

This clonotype appeared many times. The genes are TRBV20-1 and TRBJ2-3; TRBD2 agrees at 8 bases. The CDR3 length is 15 residues. The germline gives CDR1 DFQATT, CDR2 SNEGSKA (reference sequence). J was trimmed by 0 bases and V by 5 bases; bases with no gene match: 7. The CDR3 DNA is TGCAGTGCTGCTGGGCTAGCGGGTAGCACAGATACGCAGTATTTT. Translated: CSAAGLAGSTDTQYF.

This clonotype was observed a few times. The rearrangement joins TRBV7-9 to TRBJ1-4, with D perhaps TRBD1 (5 bases). The CDR3 is made up of 14 amino acids. Trimming pared 6 bases from V and 5 bases from J, leaving 13 bases between. Germline CDR1 reads SEHNR; CDR2 reads FQNEAQ (reference sequence). DNA for the CDR3: TGTGCCAGCAGTCGCAGGGTCACCAATGAAAAACTGTTTTTT. It translates to CASSRRVTNEKLFF.